The rows below give T cell receptor beta chains drawn from one sample of a study of blood T cell repertoires in COVID-19. Clones were read by immunoSEQ multiplex PCR, and TCRdb kept only the in-frame ones, dropping some. The table lists under 85,000 clones, 83% of them singletons. Sequenced material: peripheral blood. All receptors derive from a man aged 30 to 45 with COVID-19, enrolled during active disease. Each CDR3 is given with its conserved first and last residue. D genes are given only for firm matches. A row's size may be missing; if present it is once, few, many or a size class.

once	TRBV6-6	.	TRBJ1-5	15	TGTGCCAGCGGGAGCGGAAGATATAGCAATCAGCCCCAGCATTTT	CASGSGRYSNQPQHF
.	TRBV28	.	TRBJ1-5	14	TGTGCCAGCAGTTTATCATCCATTCAGCAGCCCCAGCATTTT	CASSLSSIQQPQHF
.	TRBV24-1	TRBD1	TRBJ2-1	17	TGTGCCACCAGTGATCCAAGGGGGGACAGGGGGTACAATGAGCAGTTCTTC	CATSDPRGDRGYNEQFF
.	TRBV24-1	.	TRBJ1-5	14	TGTGCCACCTCCCCGGGGGGGGCGCGTCAGCCCCAGCATTTT	CATSPGGARQPQHF
few	TRBV28	.	TRBJ1-2	11	TGTGCCAGCAGTACAAGGGGTGGCTACACCTTC	CASSTRGGYTF
.	TRBV5-6	.	TRBJ2-7	16	TGTGCCAGCAGCTTGCTTGGCGGGGCTAGCTCCTACGAGCAGTACTTC	CASSLLGGASSYEQYF
once	TRBV7-8	TRBD1	TRBJ1-1	11	TGTGCCAGCAGCGGGGGACAGCAAGCTTTCTTT	CASSGGQQAFF
.	TRBV11-2	TRBD1	TRBJ1-1	14	TGTGCCAGCAGCTTGAGGGGGCGTTTTACTGAAGCTTTCTTT	CASSLRGRFTEAFF
.	TRBV29-1	.	TRBJ2-7	12	TGCAGCGTTTCCCAGGATACCTACGAGCAGTACTTC	CSVSQDTYEQYF
.	TRBV2	TRBD1	TRBJ2-7	14	TGTGCCAGCAGTGTCGGACAGGGGGCAGTGGCTCAGTACTTC	CASSVGQGAVAQYF
once	TRBV2	.	TRBJ2-2	11	TGTGCCAGCAACGGGGCCGGGGAGCTGTTTTTT	CASNGAGELFF
once	TRBV28	.	TRBJ2-2	11	TGTGCCAGCAGGGGCGGGCGGGAGCTGTTTTTT	CASRGGRELFF
.	TRBV2	TRBD1	TRBJ1-5	14	TGTGCCAGCAGTGGACAGGGGGCGTATCAGCCCCAGCATTTT	CASSGQGAYQPQHF
.	TRBV19	TRBD2	TRBJ2-2	14	TGTGCCAGTGGGCCTAGCGGGAGTACCGGGGAGCTGTTTTTT	CASGPSGSTGELFF
.	TRBV6-4	TRBD2	TRBJ2-1	15	TGTGCCAGCAGTGAAGGGCTAGCGGGAAATAGTGAGCAGTTCTTC	CASSEGLAGNSEQFF
.	TRBV27	TRBD1	TRBJ2-7	15	TGTGCCAGCAGCCCGCGGCAGGGGGCTTCCTACGAGCAGTACTTC	CASSPRQGASYEQYF
.	TRBV19	TRBD1	TRBJ1-5	14	TGTGCCAGTTCACGGGACAGGGTCAATCAGCCCCAGCATTTT	CASSRDRVNQPQHF
.	TRBV2	.	TRBJ1-4	13	TGTGCCAGCAGTGCGGAGGTAGTAGAAAAACTGTTTTTT	CASSAEVVEKLFF